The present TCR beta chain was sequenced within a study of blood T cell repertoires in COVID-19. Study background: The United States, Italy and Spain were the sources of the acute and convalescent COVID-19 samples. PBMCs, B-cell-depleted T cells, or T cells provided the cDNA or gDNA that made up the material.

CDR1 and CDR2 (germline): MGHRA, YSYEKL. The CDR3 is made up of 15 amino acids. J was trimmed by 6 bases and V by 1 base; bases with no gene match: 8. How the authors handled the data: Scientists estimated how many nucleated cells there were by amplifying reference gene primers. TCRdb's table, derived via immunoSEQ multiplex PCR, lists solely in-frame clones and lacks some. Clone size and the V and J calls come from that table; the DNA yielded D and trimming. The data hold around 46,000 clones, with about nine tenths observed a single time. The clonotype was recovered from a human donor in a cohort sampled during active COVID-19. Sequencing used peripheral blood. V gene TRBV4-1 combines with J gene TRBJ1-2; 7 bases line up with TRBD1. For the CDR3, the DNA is TGCGCCAGCAGCCAAGTTATCGCGAGGGGGCATGGCTACACCTTC. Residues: CASSQVIARGHGYTF.